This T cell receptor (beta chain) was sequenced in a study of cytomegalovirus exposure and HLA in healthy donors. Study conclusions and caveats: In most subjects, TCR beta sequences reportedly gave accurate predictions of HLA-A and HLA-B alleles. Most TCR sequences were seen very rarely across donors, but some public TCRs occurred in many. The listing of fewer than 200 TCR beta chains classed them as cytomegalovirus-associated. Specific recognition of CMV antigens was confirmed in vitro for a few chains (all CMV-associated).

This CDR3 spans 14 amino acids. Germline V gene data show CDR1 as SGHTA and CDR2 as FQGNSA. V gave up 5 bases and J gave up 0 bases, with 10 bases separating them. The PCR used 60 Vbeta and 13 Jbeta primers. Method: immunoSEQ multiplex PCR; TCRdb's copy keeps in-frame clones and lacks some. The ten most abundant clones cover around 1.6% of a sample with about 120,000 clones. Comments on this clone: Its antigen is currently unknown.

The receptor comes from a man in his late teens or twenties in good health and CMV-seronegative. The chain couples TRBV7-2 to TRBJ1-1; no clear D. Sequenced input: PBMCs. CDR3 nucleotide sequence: TGTGCCAGCAGCCGCACTCTCCTGAACACTGAAGCTTTCTTT. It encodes CASSRTLLNTEAFF.